These 12 T cell receptor beta chains originate from one sample sequenced in a study of blood T cell repertoires in COVID-19. The assay was immunoSEQ multiplex PCR, and TCRdb's table has in-frame clones only and misses some. The sample comprises 70,000 or so clones, about nine tenths of which are singletons, and 29% rests with the top ten. Sequencing used peripheral blood. The receptors here all came from a woman of 80 years or more with active or convalescent COVID-19.

The rearrangement uses TRBV10-1 and TRBJ1-1; 12 positions match TRBD1. This CDR3 spans 15 amino acids. The V gene end was trimmed by 0 bases and the J gene end by 8 bases; junction bases not matched to a gene: 4. CDR1 is WNHNN, CDR2 SYGVQD, per germline (reference sequence). CDR3 in DNA: TGCGCCAGCAGTGAGTCGGGACAGGGGGCAGCGGAAGCTTTCTTT. Translating it yields CASSESGQGAAEAFF.

This chain links TRBV7-2 with TRBJ2-3; 10 bases are shared with TRBD1. Germline V CDR1 and CDR2: SGHTA, FQGNSA. The V segment lost 4 bases and the J segment 3 bases; nucleotides outside the gene matches: 4. CDR3 length: 15 residues. CDR3 DNA: TGTGCCAGCAGCTGGGACAGGGGATTTACAGATACGCAGTATTTT. It translates to CASSWDRGFTDTQYF.

The chain's CDR3 is CASSVGPGGSYEQYF. CDR3 nucleotide sequence: TGTGCCAGCAGCGTAGGGCCAGGGGGCTCCTACGAGCAGTACTTC. The chain employs TRBV9 and TRBJ2-7; 7 nucleotides align to TRBD1. Germline V gene data show CDR1 as SGDLS and CDR2 as YYNGEE. This CDR3 spans 15 amino acids. The V and J ends lost 0 bases and 0 bases, in that order; junction bases with no gene match: 3.

The chain combines TRBV6-5 with TRBJ2-1; the match to TRBD1 covers 9 bases. Germline CDR1 reads MNHEY; CDR2 reads SVGAGI. The CDR3 runs 15 residues. V was clipped by 7 bases and J by 6 bases; unmatched bases: 10. The CDR3 protein is CASKWGTGSGNEQFF. The CDR3 DNA follows: TGTGCCAGCAAGTGGGGGACAGGGAGTGGCAATGAGCAGTTCTTC.

The chain employs TRBV12-3 or TRBV12-4 and TRBJ2-5; TRBD2 matches 7 bases. V dropped 7 bases and J dropped 4; count of bases not matched to a gene: 3. CDR3 length equals 12 residues. In DNA, the CDR3 is TGTGCCAGCAACCCGGGGGGAGAGACCCAGTACTTC. Protein: CASNPGGETQYF.

The chain couples TRBV28 to TRBJ1-2; no clear D gene. V lost 6 bases, J lost 8 bases, and 16 bases lay in between. This CDR3 is 13 amino acids long. Germline V gene data show CDR1 as MDHEN and CDR2 as SYDVKM. CDR3 loop: CASSSLKDYGYTF. The CDR3 DNA is TGTGCCAGCAGCTCACTCAAAGATTACGGCTACACCTTC.

The genes are TRBV28 and TRBJ1-4, with D possibly matching TRBD1 (6 bases). Germline CDR1 reads MDHEN; CDR2 reads SYDVKM. The length of the CDR3 is 12 residues. V was cut by 9 bases and J by 8 bases, with 13 bases left in between. This CDR3 is CARGTCPEKLFF. CDR3 DNA sequence: TGTGCCAGAGGGACATGCCCCGAAAAACTGTTTTTT.

The chain carries TRBV12-3 or TRBV12-4 and TRBJ1-1; possible D gene TRBD1, 6 bases. Trimming took 7 bases from V and 10 from J, leaving 16 bases between them. CDR3 length equals 12 residues. The CDR3 loop is CASIATGRRAFF. DNA for the CDR3: TGTGCCAGCATCGCTACAGGGAGAAGAGCTTTCTTT.

The chain carries TRBV28 and TRBJ1-1; TRBD1 aligns across 12 bases. The trim removed 3 bases at V and 3 bases at J, leaving 8 bases unmatched. Germline loops: CDR1 MDHEN, CDR2 SYDVKM. This CDR3 is built from 17 residues. The CDR3 loop is CASSLGQGAFQDTEAFF. The CDR3 DNA follows: TGTGCCAGCAGTTTGGGACAGGGGGCCTTCCAGGACACTGAAGCTTTCTTT. Drawing the rest from reference TRBV28 and TRBJ1-1, the complete variable domain is DVKVTQSSRYLVKRTGEKVFLECVQDMDHENMFWYRQDPGLGLRLIYFSYDVKMKEKGDIPEGYSVSREKKERFSLILESASTNQTSMYLCASSLGQGAFQDTEAFFGQGTRLTVV.

This chain joins TRBV10-3 and TRBJ1-1; D call uncertain. The CDR3 is 15 amino acids. The ends were cut back, 3 bases at V and 0 bases at J, with 11 bases in the middle. Germline values: CDR1 ENHRY, CDR2 SYGVKD. This CDR3 reads CAISDLVPLNTEAFF. The DNA for the CDR3 is TGTGCCATCAGTGACCTTGTCCCCTTGAACACTGAAGCTTTCTTT.

The chain is built from TRBV20-1 and TRBJ1-5; a weak D match, TRBD1 (5 bases). The germline CDR1 and CDR2 sequences are DFQATT and SNEGSKA (reference sequence). The CDR3 has 11 amino acids. CDR3 in DNA: TGCAGCCGTGGGGGGGACCAGCCCCAGCATTTT. Residues: CSRGGDQPQHF.

The chain combines TRBV18 with TRBJ2-3, with D uncertain. V lost 3 bases to trimming and J lost 3 bases, with 10 bases between them. This CDR3 is built from 14 residues. Germline CDR1 is KGHSH and CDR2 is LQKENI. The CDR3 is CASSPELTTDTQYF. The CDR3 nucleotides read TGTGCCAGCTCACCCGAGTTAACTACAGATACGCAGTATTTT.